Below are 27 T cell receptor beta chains sequenced from a single sample in a study of beta chain features in type 1 diabetes. Of the isolated RNA, all was reverse transcribed, and so the sequenced material was expressed TCRB transcripts. This table comes from immunoSEQ multiplex PCR, and its TCRdb copy is limited to in-frame clones, with some not included. The data show 150,000 to 180,000 clones, 11% seen once. Sequenced material: central memory CD4+ T cells from blood. These receptors were collected from a man between 18 and 35 years old in good health.

This clone was seen ten or more times. V and J are TRBV10-3 and TRBJ1-1, with TRBD1 matching over 8 bases. Germline CDR1 and CDR2: ENHRY and SYGVKD. The CDR3 is 15 amino acids. The ends lost 10 bases at V and 1 base at J; junction bases unmatched: 11. CDR3 sequence (DNA): TGTGCCACCCGGACCCCGGGACAGGAGAACACTGAAGCTTTCTTT. Residues: CATRTPGQENTEAFF.

This chain joins TRBV7-9 and TRBJ2-3; D gene unclear. CDR3 size: 15 residues. V lost 5 bases to trimming and J lost 2 bases, with 14 bases between them. The V gene's germline CDR1 is SEHNR and CDR2 FQNEAQ (reference sequence). The CDR3 nucleotides read TGTGCCAGCAGCAAACGAGGCGGAGACACAGATACGCAGTATTTT. It is translated as CASSKRGGDTDTQYF.

This clone was seen only a few times. This chain connects TRBV30 to TRBJ2-3; D remains ambiguous. V lost 2 bases and J lost 7, with 4 bases in between. The CDR3 is 10 residues long. The V gene's germline CDR1 is GTSNPN and CDR2 SVGIG (reference sequence). Here the CDR3 reads CAWSRNTQYF. CDR3 bases: TGTGCCTGGAGTCGAAATACGCAGTATTTT.

This clone was observed a few times. This chain links TRBV7-9 with TRBJ1-1, with unresolved D. This CDR3 contains 12 residues. V was clipped by 3 bases and J by 8 bases, with 10 bases between them. Germline V gene lookup returns CDR1 SEHNR and CDR2 FQNEAQ (reference sequence). CDR3 bases: TGTGCCAGCAGCTTCGGGGAACTCGAAGCTTTCTTT. Translation: CASSFGELEAFF.

This rearrangement joins TRBV4-3 to TRBJ1-5, with D unresolved. Trimming took off 1 base at V and 2 bases at J, with 6 bases between the two ends. The germline CDR1 and CDR2 sequences are LGHNA and YSLEER. This CDR3 has 14 amino acids. The CDR3 DNA follows: TGCGCCAGCAGCCAAGGGCAACGCAATCAGCCCCAGCATTTT. It translates to CASSQGQRNQPQHF.

The V and J genes are TRBV29-1 and TRBJ1-1, with D tentatively TRBD1 (5 bases). The CDR3 contains 13 residues. Germline CDR1 SQVTM, CDR2 ANQGSEA. V dropped 6 bases and J dropped 1 base, with 12 bases sitting between them. The CDR3 reads CSVAMGGNTEAFF. DNA for the CDR3: TGCAGCGTGGCCATGGGGGGGAACACTGAAGCTTTCTTT.

The chain has TRBV27 and TRBJ2-2; D is uncertain. The V gene lost 3 bases and the J gene lost 8 bases, with 19 bases spanning the gap. The CDR3 is 16 residues long. Germline loops: CDR1 MNHEY, CDR2 SMNVEV (reference sequence). CDR3 nucleotide sequence: TGTGCCAGCAGTTTTAGGAAGGGTTGGGCCCCAGGGGAGCTGTTTTTT. Translating gives CASSFRKGWAPGELFF.

This clone was observed a handful of times. V usage is TRBV7-2 and J usage is TRBJ2-7; D is possibly TRBD1 (5 bases). The germline CDR1 and CDR2 sequences are SGHTA and FQGNSA. Trimming removed 5 bases at V and 2 bases at J, with 13 bases between. This CDR3 is 14 amino acids long. CDR3 sequence reads: CASSRGRGAYEQYF. As DNA, the CDR3 is TGTGCCAGCAGCCGCGGAAGGGGCGCCTACGAGCAGTACTTC.

In this sample, this clone turned up a few times. The CDR3 loop is CASSQGWDSGANVLTF. CDR3 sequence (DNA): TGCGCCAGCAGCCAAGGTTGGGATTCTGGGGCCAACGTCCTGACTTTC. This chain links TRBV4-3 with TRBJ2-6; D ambiguous. Deletions cut 1 base from V and 1 base from J, with 8 bases between. The CDR3 extends over 16 amino acids. Germline V gene lookup returns CDR1 LGHNA and CDR2 YSLEER.

This clone has a handful of counts. This chain connects TRBV14 to TRBJ1-3; D gene unclear. Germline CDR1 reads SGHDN; CDR2 reads FVKESK. Trimming removed 0 bases from V and 0 bases from J, with 3 bases in between. The CDR3 has 14 amino acids. Here the CDR3 DNA reads TGTGCCAGCAGCCAAGATTACTCTGGAAACACCATATATTTT. Translating it yields CASSQDYSGNTIYF. Variable domain in full (rest from reference TRBV14 and TRBJ1-3): EAGVTQFPSHSVIEKGQTVTLRCDPISGHDNLYWYRRVMGKEIKFLLHFVKESKQDESGMPNNRFLAERTGGTYSTLKVQPAELEDSGVYFCASSQDYSGNTIYFGEGSWLTVV.

The genes are TRBV5-4 and TRBJ1-4; no definite D call. Deletions cut 0 bases from V and 5 bases from J, with 8 bases between. The CDR3 has 14 amino acids. Per the germline V gene, CDR1 is SGHNT and CDR2 is YYREEE (reference sequence). CDR3 nucleotides: TGTGCCAGCAGCTTGGAACAGTACAATGAAAAACTGTTTTTT. Translated, it gives CASSLEQYNEKLFF.

The chain links TRBV29-1 to TRBJ2-3; 8 bases are shared with TRBD1. CDR3 size: 13 residues. The germline gives CDR1 SQVTM, CDR2 ANQGSEA. The V and J ends lost 5 bases and 5 bases, in that order; junction bases with no gene match: 6. The CDR3: CSVSTGVGDTQYF. The CDR3 region has the DNA TGCAGCGTTTCGACAGGGGTTGGAGATACGCAGTATTTT.

This chain joins TRBV4-3 and TRBJ2-3; D not certain. This CDR3 has 16 amino acids. Germline loops: CDR1 LGHNA, CDR2 YSLEER. The V gene lost 1 base and the J gene lost 0 bases, with 11 bases spanning the gap. DNA for the CDR3: TGCGCCAGCAGCCAAGCCCCGGGTATTAGCACAGATACGCAGTATTTT. It translates to CASSQAPGISTDTQYF.

CDR3 in amino acids: CATSSLSYNEQFF. The CDR3 region has the DNA TGTGCCACTTCCTCTCTTTCCTACAATGAGCAGTTCTTC. This chain joins TRBV7-2 and TRBJ2-1; no clear D gene. V was shortened by 10 bases and J by 1 base, with 11 bases between the two germline ends. Germline CDR1 reads SGHTA; CDR2 reads FQGNSA. The CDR3 is 13 residues long.

This rearrangement joins TRBV12-5 to TRBJ2-1; a possible D gene is TRBD1 (5 bases). The V gene lost 3 bases and the J gene lost 0 bases, with 12 bases spanning the gap. There are 16 residues in the CDR3. The germline V gene has CDR1 LGHNT and CDR2 FRNRAP. This chain's CDR3 is CASGLGWGSSYNEQFF. The CDR3 DNA reads TGTGCTAGTGGTTTAGGATGGGGCAGCTCCTACAATGAGCAGTTCTTC.

This clone was found a few times. This chain joins TRBV6-5 and TRBJ1-5, with 7 bases lining up with TRBD1. The CDR3 is 13 residues long. V lost 10 bases, J lost 0 bases, and 3 bases stayed unmatched. Germline assignment: CDR1 MNHEY and CDR2 SVGAGI. The CDR3: CATGQASNQPQHF. CDR3 sequence (DNA): TGTGCCACCGGACAGGCTAGCAATCAGCCCCAGCATTTT.

The gene calls are TRBV19 and TRBJ1-1; D gene unclear. Between the trimmed V and J ends, which lost 0 bases and 0 bases, there was a span of 17 bases. This CDR3 has 18 residues. Germline V CDR1 and CDR2: LNHDA, SQIVND (reference sequence). The DNA of the CDR3 is TGTGCCAGTAGTATAGATCCCCGGCAGCAAATCATGAACACTGAAGCTTTCTTT. It specifies CASSIDPRQQIMNTEAFF.

The J gene is TRBJ2-3, the V gene TRBV6-5, with 7 bases fitting TRBD1. The CDR3 is made up of 15 amino acids. V was clipped by 6 bases and J by 0 bases; unmatched bases: 6. CDR1 and CDR2 from the germline V gene are MNHEY and SVGAGI. The CDR3 sequence: CASSPRDSSTDTQYF. The CDR3 bases are TGTGCCAGCAGCCCCCGGGACAGCAGCACAGATACGCAGTATTTT.

The V and J genes are TRBV7-2 and TRBJ2-1; the D gene is possibly TRBD2 (6 bases). The V end was cut by 4 bases, the J end by 10 bases, with 11 bases between. This CDR3 is 12 amino acids long. Germline CDR1 reads SGHTA; CDR2 reads FQGNSA. The CDR3, as DNA: TGTGCCAGCAGCTCTTACAGCGGGGAGCAGTTCTTC. Amino acids: CASSSYSGEQFF.

This clone was counted only a few times. This chain connects TRBV4-3 to TRBJ1-1, with TRBD1 as a possible D gene (5 bases). Germline CDR1 LGHNA, CDR2 YSLEER. The CDR3 has 15 amino acids. Trimming removed 0 bases at V and 5 bases at J, with 13 bases between. CDR3 in DNA: TGCGCCAGCAGCCAAGATAAGGGGAGAGCGACTGAAGCTTTCTTT. This sequence encodes CASSQDKGRATEAFF.

This chain links TRBV7-8 with TRBJ2-5, with D possibly being TRBD2 (5 bases). The length of the CDR3 is 13 residues. Germline V gene data show CDR1 as SGHVS and CDR2 as FQNEAQ. Trimming took 7 bases from V and 1 from J, leaving 10 bases between them. The CDR3 here is CASNRGLQETQYF. CDR3 in DNA: TGTGCCAGCAACCGGGGTCTCCAAGAGACCCAGTACTTC.

The gene calls are TRBV23-1 and TRBJ2-2; D is perhaps TRBD1 (7 bases). TRBV23-1 is identified as an open reading frame with a role that is uncertain. This CDR3 contains 17 residues. Trimming shortened V by 4 bases and J by 6 bases, and 21 bases separated the two germline ends. The CDR3 coding sequence is TGCGCCAGCAGTCCTAAAGGGCCCGACAGGGAGGCCGGGGAGCTGTTTTTT. As protein: CASSPKGPDREAGELFF.

This clone was seen a few times. J is TRBJ1-2 and V is TRBV18; D perhaps matches TRBD1 (5 bases). Germline V gives CDR1 KGHSH, CDR2 LQKENI. The CDR3 totals 15 residues. The V gene lost 1 base and the J gene lost 4 bases, with 13 bases spanning the gap. This CDR3 reads CASSPLGGNGYGYTF. The CDR3 DNA is TGTGCCAGCTCACCACTTGGGGGGAACGGCTATGGCTACACCTTC.

The rearrangement links TRBV29-1 to TRBJ2-3, with D perhaps matching TRBD2 (6 bases). The ends were cut back, 4 bases at V and 1 base at J, with 9 bases in the middle. The CDR3 has 13 residues. Germline V gene data show CDR1 as SQVTM and CDR2 as ANQGSEA. The CDR3 nucleotides read TGCAGCGTTGCCTGGGGGGGCACAGATACGCAGTATTTT. Its protein product is CSVAWGGTDTQYF.

Many counts were recorded for this clone. The chain couples TRBV7-9 to TRBJ2-5, with D perhaps TRBD2 (5 bases). Germline lookup yields CDR1 SEHNR and CDR2 FQNEAQ (reference sequence). The CDR3 runs to 11 residues. V was trimmed by 4 bases and J by 9 bases, leaving 9 bases between them. Written as DNA, the CDR3 is TGTGCCAGCAGCTCGGTGGAGGCCCAGTACTTC. Amino acid sequence: CASSSVEAQYF.

This clone occurred a few times. V and J are TRBV9 and TRBJ2-2; a weak D match, TRBD2 (5 bases). This CDR3 is 14 amino acids long. The ends were cut back, 1 base at V and 4 bases at J, with 8 bases in the middle. Germline CDR1 reads SGDLS; CDR2 reads YYNGEE. CDR3 nucleotides: TGTGCCAGCAGCGTAAAGGGAGTCACCGGGGAGCTGTTTTTT. It translates to CASSVKGVTGELFF.

This chain uses TRBV30 with TRBJ1-1; D is undetermined. Trimming removed 5 bases from V and 1 base from J, with 8 bases in between. The length of the CDR3 is 12 residues. Germline V lookup: CDR1 GTSNPN, CDR2 SVGIG (reference sequence). CDR3 coding DNA: TGTGCCTGGCGACCACAGAACACTGAAGCTTTCTTT. Its translation is CAWRPQNTEAFF. Full variable domain (outside the CDR3, taken from reference TRBV30 and TRBJ1-1): SQTIHQWPATLVQPVGSPLSLECTVEGTSNPNLYWYRQAAGRGLQLLFYSVGIGQISSEVPQNLSASRPQDRQFILSSKKLLLSDSGFYLCAWRPQNTEAFFGQGTRLTVV.